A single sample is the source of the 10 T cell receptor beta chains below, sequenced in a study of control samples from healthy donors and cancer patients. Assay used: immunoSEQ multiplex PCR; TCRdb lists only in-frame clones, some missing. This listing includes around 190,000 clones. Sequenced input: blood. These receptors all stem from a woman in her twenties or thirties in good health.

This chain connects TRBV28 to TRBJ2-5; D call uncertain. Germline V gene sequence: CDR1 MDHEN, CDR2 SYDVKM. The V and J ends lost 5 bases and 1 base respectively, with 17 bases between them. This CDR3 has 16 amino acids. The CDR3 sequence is CASSPSLGKTQETQYF. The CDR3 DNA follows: TGTGCCAGCAGTCCGTCCTTGGGAAAGACCCAAGAGACCCAGTACTTC.

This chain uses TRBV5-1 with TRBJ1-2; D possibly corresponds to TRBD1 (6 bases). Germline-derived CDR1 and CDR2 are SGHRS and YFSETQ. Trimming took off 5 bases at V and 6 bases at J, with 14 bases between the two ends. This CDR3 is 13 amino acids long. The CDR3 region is CASSNRVWNGYTF. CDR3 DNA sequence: TGCGCCAGCAGTAACAGGGTATGGAATGGCTACACCTTC.

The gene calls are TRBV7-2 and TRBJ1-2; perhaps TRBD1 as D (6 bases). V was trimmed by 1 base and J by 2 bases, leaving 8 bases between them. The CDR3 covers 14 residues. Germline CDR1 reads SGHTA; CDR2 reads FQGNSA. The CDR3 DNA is TGTGCCAGCAGCTTAGGGACAGAGAACTATGGCTACACCTTC. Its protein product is CASSLGTENYGYTF. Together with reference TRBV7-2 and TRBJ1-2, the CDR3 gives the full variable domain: GAGVSQSPSNKVTEKGKDVELRCDPISGHTALYWYRQSLGQGLEFLIYFQGNSAPDKSGLPSDRFSAERTGGSVSTLTIQRTQQEDSAVYLCASSLGTENYGYTFGSGTRLTVV.

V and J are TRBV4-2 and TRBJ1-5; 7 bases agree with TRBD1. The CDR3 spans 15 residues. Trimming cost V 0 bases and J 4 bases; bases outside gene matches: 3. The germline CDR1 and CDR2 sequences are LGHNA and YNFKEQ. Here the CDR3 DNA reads TGTGCCAGCAGCCAAGACGGGACAGCAAATCAGCCCCAGCATTTT. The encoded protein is CASSQDGTANQPQHF.

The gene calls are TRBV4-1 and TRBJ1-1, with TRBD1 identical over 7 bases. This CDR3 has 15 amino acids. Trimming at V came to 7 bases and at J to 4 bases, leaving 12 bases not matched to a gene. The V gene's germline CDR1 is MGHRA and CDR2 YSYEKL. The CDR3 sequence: CASINRGEGATEAFF. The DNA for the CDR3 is TGCGCCAGCATAAACAGGGGCGAGGGGGCCACTGAAGCTTTCTTT.

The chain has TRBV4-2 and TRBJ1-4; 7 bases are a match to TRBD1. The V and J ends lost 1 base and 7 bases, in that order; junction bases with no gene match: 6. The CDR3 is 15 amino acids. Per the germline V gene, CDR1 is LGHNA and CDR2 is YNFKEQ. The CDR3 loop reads CASSQGFGTVEKLFF. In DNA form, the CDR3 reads TGTGCCAGCAGCCAAGGATTTGGGACAGTTGAAAAACTGTTTTTT.

CDR3 bases: TGTGCCAGCAGTTCTGACTCGAACACCATATATTTT. Encoded protein: CASSSDSNTIYF. This sequence joins TRBV6-5 and TRBJ1-3; D not certain. CDR3 length: 12 residues. V dropped 4 bases and J dropped 7 bases, with 8 bases sitting between them. CDR1 and CDR2 from the germline V gene are MNHEY and SVGAGI.

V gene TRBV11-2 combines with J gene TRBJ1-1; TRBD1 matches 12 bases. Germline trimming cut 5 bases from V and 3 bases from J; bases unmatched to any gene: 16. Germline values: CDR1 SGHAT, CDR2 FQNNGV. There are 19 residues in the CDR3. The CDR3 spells CASSAGTGGASMEDTEAFF. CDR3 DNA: TGTGCCAGCAGCGCCGGGACAGGGGGCGCGAGTATGGAGGACACTGAAGCTTTCTTT.

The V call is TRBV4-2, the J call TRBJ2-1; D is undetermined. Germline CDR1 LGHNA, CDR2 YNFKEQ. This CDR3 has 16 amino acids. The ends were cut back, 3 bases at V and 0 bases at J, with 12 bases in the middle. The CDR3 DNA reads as TGTGCCAGCAGCCAGGCCCTTTACGACTCCTACAATGAGCAGTTCTTC. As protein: CASSQALYDSYNEQFF.

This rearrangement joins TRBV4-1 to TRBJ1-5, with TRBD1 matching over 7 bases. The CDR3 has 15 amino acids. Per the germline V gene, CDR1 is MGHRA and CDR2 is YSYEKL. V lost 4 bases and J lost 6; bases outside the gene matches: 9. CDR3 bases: TGCGCCAGCAGCCCCTCCCCAGGGGGTTTTCAGCCCCAGCATTTT. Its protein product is CASSPSPGGFQPQHF.